The source of this T cell receptor (beta chain) is a study of T cell responses to AZD1222 COVID-19 vaccine. Study-level background: Combined were second doses at about 4 or about 12 weeks.

Assay: immunoSEQ multiplex PCR; the TCRdb copy retains only in-frame clones and omits some. Of over 100,000 clones in the sample, over 90% were seen once. CDR3 size: 15 residues. Germline CDR1 and CDR2: MGHRA and YSYEKL. With 4 bases clipped from V and 5 bases from J, the junction kept 8 bases outside the gene matches. Here the sequenced sample was peripheral blood, taken on day 0 of AZD1222 vaccination. This rearrangement joins TRBV4-1 to TRBJ2-1; TRBD1 agrees at 7 bases. The TCR comes from an adult in good health. CDR3 in DNA: TGCGCCAGCAGCCGAACAGGGGCCCAGCACAATGAGCAGTTCTTC. It translates to CASSRTGAQHNEQFF.